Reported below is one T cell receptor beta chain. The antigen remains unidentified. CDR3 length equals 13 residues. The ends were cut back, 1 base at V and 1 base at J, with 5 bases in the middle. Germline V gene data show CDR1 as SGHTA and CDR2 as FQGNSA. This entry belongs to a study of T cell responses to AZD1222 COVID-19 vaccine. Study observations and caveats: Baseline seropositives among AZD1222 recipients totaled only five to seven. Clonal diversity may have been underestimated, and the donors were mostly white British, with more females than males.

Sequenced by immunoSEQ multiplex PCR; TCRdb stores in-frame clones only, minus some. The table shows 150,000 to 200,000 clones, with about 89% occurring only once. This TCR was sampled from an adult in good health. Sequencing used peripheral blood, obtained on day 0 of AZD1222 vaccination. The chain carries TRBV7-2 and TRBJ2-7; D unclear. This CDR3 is CASSLGVSYEQYF. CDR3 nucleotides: TGTGCCAGCAGCTTAGGAGTTTCCTACGAGCAGTACTTC.